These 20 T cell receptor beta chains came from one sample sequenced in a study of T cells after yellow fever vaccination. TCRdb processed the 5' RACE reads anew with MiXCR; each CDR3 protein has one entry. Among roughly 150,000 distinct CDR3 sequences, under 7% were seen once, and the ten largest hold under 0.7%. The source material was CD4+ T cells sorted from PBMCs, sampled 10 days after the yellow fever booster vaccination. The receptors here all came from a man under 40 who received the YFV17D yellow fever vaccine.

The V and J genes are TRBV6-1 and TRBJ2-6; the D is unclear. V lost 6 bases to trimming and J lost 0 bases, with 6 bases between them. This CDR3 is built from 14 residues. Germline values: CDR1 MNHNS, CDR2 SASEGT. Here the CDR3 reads CASSHGSGANVLTF. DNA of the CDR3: TGTGCCAGCAGCCACGGCTCTGGGGCCAACGTCCTGACTTTC.

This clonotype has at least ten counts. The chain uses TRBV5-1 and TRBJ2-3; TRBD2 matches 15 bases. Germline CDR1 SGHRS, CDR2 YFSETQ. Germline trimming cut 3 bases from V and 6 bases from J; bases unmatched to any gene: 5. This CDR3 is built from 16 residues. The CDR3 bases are TGCGCCAGCAGCTCCCAGGGACTAGCGGGAGGTGATACGCAGTATTTT. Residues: CASSSQGLAGGDTQYF.

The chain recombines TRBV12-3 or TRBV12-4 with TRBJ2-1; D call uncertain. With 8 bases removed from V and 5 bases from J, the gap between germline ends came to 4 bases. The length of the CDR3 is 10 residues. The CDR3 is CASFDNEQFF. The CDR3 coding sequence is TGTGCCAGCTTTGACAATGAGCAGTTCTTC.

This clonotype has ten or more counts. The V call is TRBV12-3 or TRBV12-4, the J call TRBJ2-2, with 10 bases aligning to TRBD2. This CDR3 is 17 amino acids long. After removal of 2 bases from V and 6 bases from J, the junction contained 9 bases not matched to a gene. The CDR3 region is CASSLPPLAGVPGELFF. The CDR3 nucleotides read TGTGCCAGCAGTTTACCACCCCTAGCGGGGGTACCCGGGGAGCTGTTTTTT.

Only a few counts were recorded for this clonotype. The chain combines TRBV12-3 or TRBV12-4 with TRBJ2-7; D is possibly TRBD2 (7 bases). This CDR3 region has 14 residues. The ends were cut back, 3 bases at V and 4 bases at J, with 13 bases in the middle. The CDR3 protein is CASSFGGGGYEQYF. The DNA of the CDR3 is TGTGCCAGCAGTTTTGGGGGAGGGGGGTACGAGCAGTACTTC.

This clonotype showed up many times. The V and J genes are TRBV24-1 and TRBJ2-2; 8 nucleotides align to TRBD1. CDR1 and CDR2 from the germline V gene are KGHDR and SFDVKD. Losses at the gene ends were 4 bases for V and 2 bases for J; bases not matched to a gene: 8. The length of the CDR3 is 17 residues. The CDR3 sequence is CATSEPDGQGNTGELFF. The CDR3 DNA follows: TGTGCCACCAGTGAACCCGACGGACAGGGTAACACCGGGGAGCTGTTTTTT.

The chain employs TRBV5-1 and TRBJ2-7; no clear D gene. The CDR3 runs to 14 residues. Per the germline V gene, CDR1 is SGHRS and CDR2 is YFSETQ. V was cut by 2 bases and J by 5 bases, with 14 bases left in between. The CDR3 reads CASSFRALKDEQYF. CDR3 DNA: TGCGCCAGCAGCTTCCGGGCCCTCAAGGACGAGCAGTACTTC.

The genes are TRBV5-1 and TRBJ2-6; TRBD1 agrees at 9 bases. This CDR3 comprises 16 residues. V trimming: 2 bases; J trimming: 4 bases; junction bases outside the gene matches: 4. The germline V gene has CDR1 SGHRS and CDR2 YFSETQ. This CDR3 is CASSLQGAAGANVLTF. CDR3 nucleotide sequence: TGCGCCAGCAGCTTACAGGGGGCGGCGGGGGCCAACGTCCTGACTTTC.

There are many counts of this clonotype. In nucleotides, the CDR3 is TGTGCCACCAGTTCCTCCAGGGGAGTGGGAACAGATACGCAGTATTTT. Translation: CATSSSRGVGTDTQYF. The chain combines TRBV24-1 with TRBJ2-3; tentatively, D is TRBD1 (6 bases). The CDR3 has 16 amino acids. From germline, CDR1 is KGHDR and CDR2 SFDVKD. V was cut by 6 bases and J by 3 bases, with 18 bases left in between.

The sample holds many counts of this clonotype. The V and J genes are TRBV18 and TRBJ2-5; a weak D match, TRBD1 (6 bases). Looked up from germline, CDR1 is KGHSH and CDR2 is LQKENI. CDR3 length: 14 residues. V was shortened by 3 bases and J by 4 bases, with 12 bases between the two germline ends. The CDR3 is CASSPGQTRETQYF. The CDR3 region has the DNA TGTGCCAGCTCACCTGGACAGACCCGAGAGACCCAGTACTTC. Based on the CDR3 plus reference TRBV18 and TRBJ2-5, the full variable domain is NAGVMQNPRHLVRRRGQEARLRCSPMKGHSHVYWYRQLPEEGLKFMVYLQKENIIDESGMPKERFSAEFPKEGPSILRIQQVVRGDSAAYFCASSPGQTRETQYFGPGTRLLVL.

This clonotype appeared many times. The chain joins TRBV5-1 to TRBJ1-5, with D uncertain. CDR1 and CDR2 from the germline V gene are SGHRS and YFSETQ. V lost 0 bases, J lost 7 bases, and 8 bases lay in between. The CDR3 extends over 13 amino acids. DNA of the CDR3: TGCGCCAGCAGCTTGGGGGTAGACCAGCCCCAGCATTTT. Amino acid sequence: CASSLGVDQPQHF.

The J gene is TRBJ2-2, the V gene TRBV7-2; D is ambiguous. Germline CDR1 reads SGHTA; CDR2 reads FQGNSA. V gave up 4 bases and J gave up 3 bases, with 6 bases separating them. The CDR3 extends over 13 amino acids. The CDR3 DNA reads TGTGCCAGCAGCTCCCGTGACACCGGGGAGCTGTTTTTT. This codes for CASSSRDTGELFF.

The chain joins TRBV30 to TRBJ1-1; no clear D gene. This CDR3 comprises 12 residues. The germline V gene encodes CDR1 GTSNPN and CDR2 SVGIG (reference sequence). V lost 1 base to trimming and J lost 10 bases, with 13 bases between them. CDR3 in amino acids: CAWSAPVAAAFF. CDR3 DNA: TGTGCCTGGAGTGCCCCTGTTGCGGCAGCTTTCTTT. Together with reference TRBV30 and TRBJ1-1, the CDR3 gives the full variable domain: SQTIHQWPATLVQPVGSPLSLECTVEGTSNPNLYWYRQAAGRGLQLLFYSVGIGQISSEVPQNLSASRPQDRQFILSSKKLLLSDSGFYLCAWSAPVAAAFFGQGTRLTVV.

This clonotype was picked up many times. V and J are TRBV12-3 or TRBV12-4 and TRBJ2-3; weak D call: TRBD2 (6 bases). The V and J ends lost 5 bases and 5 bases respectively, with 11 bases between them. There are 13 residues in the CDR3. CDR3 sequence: CASSVEGGDTQYF. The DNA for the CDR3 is TGTGCCAGCAGTGTGGAGGGTGGAGATACGCAGTATTTT.

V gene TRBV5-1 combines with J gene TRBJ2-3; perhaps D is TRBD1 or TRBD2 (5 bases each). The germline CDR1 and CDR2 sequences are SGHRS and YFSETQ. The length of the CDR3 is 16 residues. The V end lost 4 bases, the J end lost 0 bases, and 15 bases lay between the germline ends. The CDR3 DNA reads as TGCGCCAGCAGCCTCGGGGCGTCGGGGAGCACAGATACGCAGTATTTT. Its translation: CASSLGASGSTDTQYF.

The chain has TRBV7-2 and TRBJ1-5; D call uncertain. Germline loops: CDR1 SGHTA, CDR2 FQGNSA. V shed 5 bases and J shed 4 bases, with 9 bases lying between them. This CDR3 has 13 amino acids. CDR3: CASSRNDNQPQHF. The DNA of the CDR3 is TGTGCCAGCAGCCGCAACGATAATCAGCCCCAGCATTTT. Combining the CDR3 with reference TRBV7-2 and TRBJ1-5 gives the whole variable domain GAGVSQSPSNKVTEKGKDVELRCDPISGHTALYWYRQSLGQGLEFLIYFQGNSAPDKSGLPSDRFSAERTGGSVSTLTIQRTQQEDSAVYLCASSRNDNQPQHFGDGTRLSIL.

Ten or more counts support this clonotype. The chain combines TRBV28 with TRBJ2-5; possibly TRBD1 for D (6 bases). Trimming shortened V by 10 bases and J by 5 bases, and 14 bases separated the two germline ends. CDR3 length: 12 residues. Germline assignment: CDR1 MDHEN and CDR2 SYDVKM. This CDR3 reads CATQGNGETQYF. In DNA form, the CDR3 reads TGTGCCACCCAGGGGAACGGTGAGACCCAGTACTTC.

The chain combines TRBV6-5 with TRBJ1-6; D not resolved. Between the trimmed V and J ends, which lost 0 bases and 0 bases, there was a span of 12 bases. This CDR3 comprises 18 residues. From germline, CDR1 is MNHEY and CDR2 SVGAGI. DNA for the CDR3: TGTGCCAGCAGTTACTCGATAGACGAGAGCTCCTATAATTCACCCCTCCACTTT. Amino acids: CASSYSIDESSYNSPLHF.

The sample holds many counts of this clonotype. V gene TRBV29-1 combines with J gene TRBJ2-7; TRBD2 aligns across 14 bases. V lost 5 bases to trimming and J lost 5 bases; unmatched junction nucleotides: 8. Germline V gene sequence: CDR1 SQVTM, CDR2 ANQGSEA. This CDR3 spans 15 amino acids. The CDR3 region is CSVSGLAGGTDEQYF. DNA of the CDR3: TGCAGCGTTTCCGGACTAGCGGGAGGAACGGACGAGCAGTACTTC.

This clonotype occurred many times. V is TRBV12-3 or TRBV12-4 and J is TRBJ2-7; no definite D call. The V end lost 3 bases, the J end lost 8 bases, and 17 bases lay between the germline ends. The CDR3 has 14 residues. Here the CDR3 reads CASSFARYQYKQYF. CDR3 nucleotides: TGTGCCAGCAGTTTCGCGCGGTATCAGTACAAGCAGTACTTC.